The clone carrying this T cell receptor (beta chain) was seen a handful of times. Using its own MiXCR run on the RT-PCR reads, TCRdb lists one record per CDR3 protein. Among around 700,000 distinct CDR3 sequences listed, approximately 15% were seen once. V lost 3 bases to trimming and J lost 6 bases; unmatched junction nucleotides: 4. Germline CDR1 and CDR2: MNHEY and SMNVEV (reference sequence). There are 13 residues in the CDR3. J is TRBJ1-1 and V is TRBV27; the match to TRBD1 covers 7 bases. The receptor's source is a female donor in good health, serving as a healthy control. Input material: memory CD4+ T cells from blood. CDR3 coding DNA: TGTGCCAGCAGTTTTCAGGGGGACGCTGAAGCTTTCTTT. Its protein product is CASSFQGDAEAFF.